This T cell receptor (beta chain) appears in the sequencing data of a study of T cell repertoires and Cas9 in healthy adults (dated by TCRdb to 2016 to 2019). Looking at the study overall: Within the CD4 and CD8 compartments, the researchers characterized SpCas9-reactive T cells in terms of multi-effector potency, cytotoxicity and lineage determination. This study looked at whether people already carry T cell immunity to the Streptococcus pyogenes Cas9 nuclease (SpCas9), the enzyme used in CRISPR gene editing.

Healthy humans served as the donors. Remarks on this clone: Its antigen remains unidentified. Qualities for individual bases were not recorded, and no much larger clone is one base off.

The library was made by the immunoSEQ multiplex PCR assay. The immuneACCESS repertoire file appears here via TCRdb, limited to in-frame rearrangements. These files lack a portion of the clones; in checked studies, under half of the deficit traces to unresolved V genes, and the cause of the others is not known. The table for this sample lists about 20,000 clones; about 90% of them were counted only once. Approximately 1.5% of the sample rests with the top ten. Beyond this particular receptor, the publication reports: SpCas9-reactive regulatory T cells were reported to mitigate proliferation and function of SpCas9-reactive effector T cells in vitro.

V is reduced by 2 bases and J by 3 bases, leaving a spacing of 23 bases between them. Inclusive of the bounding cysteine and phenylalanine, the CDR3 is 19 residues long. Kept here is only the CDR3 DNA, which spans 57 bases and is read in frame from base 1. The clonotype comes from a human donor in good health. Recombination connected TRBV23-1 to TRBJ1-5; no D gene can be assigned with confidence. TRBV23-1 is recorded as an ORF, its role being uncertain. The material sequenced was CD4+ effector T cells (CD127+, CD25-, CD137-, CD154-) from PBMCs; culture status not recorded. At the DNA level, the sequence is TGCGCCAGCAGTCAACCTCCCCGATGGGTATGGCAGTTCAATCAGCCCCAGCATTTT. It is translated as CASSQPPRWVWQFNQPQHF.